This T cell receptor (beta chain) was recovered during a study of CD8 T cells in Susac syndrome. CDR3 length: 13 amino acids. The V and J ends lost 6 bases and 4 bases respectively, with 12 bases between them. The germline gives CDR1 KGHSH, CDR2 LQKENI. TCR beta sequencing was performed on blood CD8+ and CD4+ T cells. Isolation of CD8+ and CD4+ T cells was performed negatively, whereas enrichment of TEMRA cells was done by FACS. Random hexamers were used to reverse transcribe the RNA input (about 0.45 to 1 ug). Amplification of TCR beta CDR3 used immunoSEQ multiplex PCR across 54 Vbeta and 13 Jbeta. TCRdb itself ran the immunoSEQ multiplex PCR reads through MiXCR, one entry per CDR3 protein. The profile shows 250,000 or so distinct CDR3 sequences, around 93% of them singletons.

The chain couples TRBV18 to TRBJ1-1; tentatively, D is TRBD1 (5 bases). This sequence originates from a human donor with multiple sclerosis. Sequencing was performed on CD4+ T cells from PBMCs. In DNA, the CDR3 is TGTGCCAGCTCGCAGGGCTCGGGCACTGAAGCTTTCTTT. Protein: CASSQGSGTEAFF.